The 10 T cell receptor beta chains in this list originate from one sample, sequenced in a study of cytomegalovirus exposure and HLA in healthy donors. Use of 60 Vbeta and 13 Jbeta primers characterized the PCR. Here immunoSEQ multiplex PCR was the method, and the copy in TCRdb shows in-frame clones only, minus some. The top ten clones hold 1.8% of a sample with approximately 120,000 clones, roughly four fifths of them seen once. The sample taken for sequencing was PBMCs. The receptors stem from a man aged 18 to 35 in good health and CMV-seronegative.

This chain links TRBV9 with TRBJ2-3; TRBD2 might be the D (7 bases). CDR1 SGDLS and CDR2 YYNGEE come from the germline V gene. Trimming left V 0 bases short and J 0 bases short, with 17 bases between. CDR3 size: 18 residues. CDR3 residues: CASSVEVGEGESTDTQYF. In DNA, the CDR3 is TGTGCCAGCAGCGTAGAAGTTGGGGAGGGGGAGAGCACAGATACGCAGTATTTT. Drawing the rest from reference TRBV9 and TRBJ2-3, the complete variable domain is DSGVTQTPKHLITATGQRVTLRCSPRSGDLSVYWYQQSLDQGLQFLIQYYNGEERAKGNILERFSAQQFPDLHSELNLSSLELGDSALYFCASSVEVGEGESTDTQYFGPGTRLTVL.

The chain joins TRBV29-1 to TRBJ1-2, with no clear D. The V end was cut by 4 bases, the J end by 5 bases, with 11 bases between. Germline CDR1 reads SQVTM; CDR2 reads ANQGSEA. The CDR3 contains 12 residues. The CDR3 protein is CSVASDRYGYTF. CDR3 sequence (DNA): TGCAGCGTTGCTAGTGACCGTTATGGCTACACCTTC.

This clone was found once. This rearrangement joins TRBV10-3 to TRBJ1-5; 7 nucleotides match TRBD1. Germline V gives CDR1 ENHRY, CDR2 SYGVKD. The CDR3 extends over 19 amino acids. The V and J ends lost 9 bases and 4 bases, in that order; junction bases with no gene match: 24. CDR3 protein: CAMDCLHRPGQKGNQPQHF. CDR3 DNA sequence: TGTGCCATGGACTGTCTCCACCGCCCGGGACAGAAGGGGAATCAGCCCCAGCATTTT.

The chain is built from TRBV7-9 and TRBJ2-7; tentatively, D is TRBD2 (6 bases). Germline V gene sequence: CDR1 SEHNR, CDR2 FQNEAQ (reference sequence). V shed 5 bases and J shed 0 bases, with 14 bases lying between them. This CDR3 contains 15 residues. CDR3 nucleotide sequence: TGTGCCAGCAGCCCCCCGGGGGTAGGCTCCTACGAGCAGTACTTC. This translates into CASSPPGVGSYEQYF.

The rearrangement links TRBV5-1 to TRBJ1-2; no clear D gene. V lost 0 bases to trimming and J lost 3 bases, with 6 bases between them. CDR3 length equals 13 residues. Germline V CDR1 and CDR2: SGHRS, YFSETQ. The chain's CDR3 is CASSLVRDYGYTF. DNA of the CDR3: TGCGCCAGCAGCTTGGTTCGGGACTATGGCTACACCTTC.

The gene calls are TRBV27 and TRBJ2-2; D is perhaps TRBD2 (5 bases). V was shortened by 3 bases and J by 6 bases, with 11 bases between the two germline ends. This CDR3 is 14 amino acids long. The germline V gene encodes CDR1 MNHEY and CDR2 SMNVEV (reference sequence). CDR3 region: CASSFLARAGELFF. CDR3 DNA sequence: TGTGCCAGCAGTTTTTTAGCGAGAGCCGGGGAGCTGTTTTTT.

The chain is built from TRBV6-5 and TRBJ1-2; unclear D gene. The CDR3 loop spans 13 amino acids. Trimming removed 2 bases from V and 8 bases from J, with 12 bases in between. Germline V gives CDR1 MNHEY, CDR2 SVGAGI. CDR3 bases: TGTGCCAGCAGTTACGTCCCGGGTGACGGCTACACCTTC. This sequence encodes CASSYVPGDGYTF.

The chain couples TRBV5-6 to TRBJ2-5, with 10 bases identical to TRBD2. Germline values: CDR1 SGHDT, CDR2 YYEEEE. The CDR3 totals 17 residues. Trimming took 3 bases from V and 3 from J; bases not matched to a gene: 11. DNA for the CDR3: TGTGCCAGCAGCTCTTGGGGGCTAGCGGGGGTGAAAGAGACCCAGTACTTC. Protein sequence: CASSSWGLAGVKETQYF.

V and J are TRBV6-1 and TRBJ2-4; tentatively, D is TRBD1 (6 bases). Germline V gene sequence: CDR1 MNHNS, CDR2 SASEGT. Trimming shortened V by 4 bases and J by 6 bases, and 13 bases separated the two germline ends. The CDR3 consists of 14 residues. The DNA for the CDR3 is TGTGCCAGCAGTGCGACAGGTACCCTAAACATTCAGTACTTC. Translated: CASSATGTLNIQYF.

The J gene is TRBJ2-1, the V gene TRBV4-1; weak D call: TRBD2 (6 bases). Trimming cost V 0 bases and J 2 bases, with 11 bases left between them. The CDR3 is 16 amino acids. CDR1 is MGHRA and CDR2 is YSYEKL in the germline V gene. CDR3 sequence: CASSQEAGSTYNEQFF. In DNA form, the CDR3 reads TGCGCCAGCAGCCAAGAAGCGGGTTCCACCTACAATGAGCAGTTCTTC.